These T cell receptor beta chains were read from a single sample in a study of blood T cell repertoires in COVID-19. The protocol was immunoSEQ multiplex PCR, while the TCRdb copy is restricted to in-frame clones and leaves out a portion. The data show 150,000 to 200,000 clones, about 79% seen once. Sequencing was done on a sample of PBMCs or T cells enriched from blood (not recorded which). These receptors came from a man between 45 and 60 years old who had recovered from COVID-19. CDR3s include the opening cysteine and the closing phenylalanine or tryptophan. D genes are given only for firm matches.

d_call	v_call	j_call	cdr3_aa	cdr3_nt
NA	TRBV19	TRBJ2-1	CASSRLQGSSYNEQFF	TGTGCCAGTAGTAGGCTACAGGGAAGCTCCTACAATGAGCAGTTCTTC
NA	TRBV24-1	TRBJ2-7	CATSDGRDTNYEQYF	TGTGCCACCAGTGATGGCCGGGATACGAACTACGAGCAGTACTTC
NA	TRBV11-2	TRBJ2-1	CASSLLTGFSYNEQFF	TGTGCCAGCAGCTTACTTACGGGGTTTTCCTACAATGAGCAGTTCTTC
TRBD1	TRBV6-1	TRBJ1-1	CASSESGTGVTEAFF	TGTGCCAGCAGTGAATCCGGGACAGGGGTGACTGAAGCTTTCTTT
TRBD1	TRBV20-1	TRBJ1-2	CRQGSNYGYTF	TGCAGACAGGGGTCTAACTATGGCTACACCTTC
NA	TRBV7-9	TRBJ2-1	CASSLAFGRLEQFF	TGTGCCAGCAGCTTAGCCTTTGGCCGTTTGGAGCAGTTCTTC
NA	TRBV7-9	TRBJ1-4	CASSLAPTATNEKLFF	TGTGCCAGCAGCTTAGCGCCCACAGCAACTAATGAAAAACTGTTTTTT
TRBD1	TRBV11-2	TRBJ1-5	CASSLSGTGGYQPQHF	TGTGCCAGCAGCTTATCCGGGACAGGGGGGTATCAGCCCCAGCATTTT
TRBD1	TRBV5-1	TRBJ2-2	CASSLTGGRTGELFF	TGCGCCAGCAGCTTGACAGGGGGCCGCACCGGGGAGCTGTTTTTT
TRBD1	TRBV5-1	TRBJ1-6	CASRTGTGGRSSLHF	TGCGCCAGCAGAACCGGGACAGGGGGCCGATCATCCCTCCACTTT